Listed here is a single T cell receptor beta chain. The target antigen is unknown. The data stem from a study of cytomegalovirus exposure and HLA in healthy donors. Study in general: An earlier analysis found under 130 million unique TCR beta sequences from around 180 million T cells.

Study observations and caveats: Analysis was performed later, and it showed HLA-associated TCR beta chains to be more clonally expanded than equally common others.

Primers for the PCR totalled 60 Vbeta and 13 Jbeta. Profiling relied on immunoSEQ multiplex PCR, and the TCRdb table lists in-frame clones only, not all of them. The sample records some 160,000 clones, over 75% being singletons. The V end lost 2 bases, the J end lost 5 bases, and 12 bases lay between the germline ends. The CDR3 extends over 14 amino acids. Germline loops: CDR1 SGHAT, CDR2 FQDESV (reference sequence). Sequencing was done on a sample of PBMCs. This TCR was sampled from a man aged 45-65 years in good health and CMV-seropositive. This chain links TRBV11-1 with TRBJ1-1; D possibly corresponds to TRBD1 (5 bases). The DNA for the CDR3 is TGTGCCAGCAGCTTAACTGGGGGAGGTACTGAAGCTTTCTTT. The encoded protein is CASSLTGGGTEAFF.